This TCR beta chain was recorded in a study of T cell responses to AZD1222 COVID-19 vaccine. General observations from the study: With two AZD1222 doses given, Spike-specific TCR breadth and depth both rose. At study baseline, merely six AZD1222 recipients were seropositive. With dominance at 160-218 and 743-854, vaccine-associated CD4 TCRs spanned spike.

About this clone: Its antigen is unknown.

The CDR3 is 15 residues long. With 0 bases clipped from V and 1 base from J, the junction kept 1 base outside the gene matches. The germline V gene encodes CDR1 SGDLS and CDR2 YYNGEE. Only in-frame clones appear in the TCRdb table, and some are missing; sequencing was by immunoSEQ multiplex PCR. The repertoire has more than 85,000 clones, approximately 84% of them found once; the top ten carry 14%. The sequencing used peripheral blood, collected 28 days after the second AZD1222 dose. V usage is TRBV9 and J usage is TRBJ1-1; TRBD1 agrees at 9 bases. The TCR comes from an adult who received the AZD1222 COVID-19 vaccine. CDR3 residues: CASSVGGQGNTEAFF. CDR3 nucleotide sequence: TGTGCCAGCAGCGTAGGGGGACAGGGGAACACTGAAGCTTTCTTT.